The clone carrying this TCR beta chain appeared a few times. The antigen remains unidentified. At one end the junction does not follow the germline gene, possibly because of a read error. TCRbeta library construction was performed incorporating unique molecular identifiers. TCRdb reanalysed the PCR reads using MiXCR and keeps one entry per CDR3 protein. There are approximately 150,000 distinct CDR3 sequences in the sample; around 9% occur only once, and 15% to 20% lies in the top ten. This sample was included in a study of T-cell reconstitution after alpha-beta-depleted transplantation in children. Study outcomes and limitations: Most T-cell counts and diversity one year after the transplant came from T cells that were newly produced. The study reportedly traced alpha-beta T cells about two months after transplant to several hundred expanded graft clones.

Specimen: PBMCs, mostly from graft donor cells, collected 180 days after TCRalphabeta/CD19-depleted stem cell transplant. The clonotype was recovered from a female patient aged 2-9 years who had a stem cell transplant for congenital amegakaryocytic thrombocytopenia, so the T cells may come from the graft donor.

The CDR3 is CASSLGDNYNDQFF. CDR3 DNA sequence: TGTGCCAGCAGCTTAGGGGACAATTACAATGATCAGTTCTTC. The chain links TRBV7-9 to TRBJ2-1; D is possibly TRBD1 (6 bases). The germline V gene encodes CDR1 SEHNR and CDR2 FQNEAQ (reference sequence). The CDR3 covers 14 residues.